Listed below are T cell receptor beta chains from one sample, sequenced in a study of shared clonotypes between healthy human individuals. Assay used: immunoSEQ multiplex PCR; TCRdb lists only in-frame clones, some missing. The table records 2 million to 2.5 million clones, almost 96% of them present only once. Sequences were obtained from naive CD4+ T cells sorted from blood. These receptors all stem from a man younger than 35 in good health. CDR3s include the opening cysteine and the closing phenylalanine or tryptophan. A D gene is named only where the DNA matches it firmly. Expanded clones get a size class; other rows say once, few or many, or leave the size out.

j_gene: TRBJ2-1; v_gene: TRBV7-9; d_gene: NA; abundance: NA; CDR3aa: CASSLGQGRLVFEQFF; CDR3nt: TGTGCCAGCAGCTTGGGCCAGGGTCGGCTAGTCTTTGAGCAGTTCTTC
j_gene: TRBJ2-3; v_gene: TRBV19; d_gene: TRBD2; abundance: NA; CDR3aa: CASSIRLAELGDTQYF; CDR3nt: TGTGCCAGTAGTATAAGACTAGCGGAGCTGGGGGATACGCAGTATTTT
j_gene: TRBJ2-3; v_gene: TRBV9; d_gene: NA; abundance: NA; CDR3aa: CASSVASTDTQYF; CDR3nt: TGTGCCAGCAGCGTAGCTTCCACAGATACGCAGTATTTT
j_gene: TRBJ2-7; v_gene: TRBV15; d_gene: NA; abundance: NA; CDR3aa: CATSRDSTGRNNEQYF; CDR3nt: TGTGCCACCAGCAGAGATTCTACGGGGCGCAATAACGAGCAGTACTTC
j_gene: TRBJ2-2; v_gene: TRBV2; d_gene: NA; abundance: NA; CDR3aa: CASSLIRVAGELFF; CDR3nt: TGTGCCAGCAGCCTCATTCGGGTGGCCGGGGAGCTGTTTTTT
j_gene: TRBJ2-7; v_gene: TRBV7-2; d_gene: NA; abundance: once; CDR3aa: CASSLPGVATYEQYF; CDR3nt: TGTGCCAGCAGCTTGCCAGGTGTGGCCACATACGAGCAGTACTTC
j_gene: TRBJ1-2; v_gene: TRBV10-3; d_gene: NA; abundance: NA; CDR3aa: CAISSDRDYGYTF; CDR3nt: TGTGCCATCAGTTCGGACAGAGACTATGGCTACACCTTC
j_gene: TRBJ1-6; v_gene: TRBV2; d_gene: NA; abundance: NA; CDR3aa: CASMGDYSPLHF; CDR3nt: TGTGCCAGCATGGGAGATTATTCACCCCTCCACTTT
j_gene: TRBJ1-5; v_gene: TRBV4-1; d_gene: TRBD1; abundance: NA; CDR3aa: CASSQEHRGSNQPQHF; CDR3nt: TGCGCCAGCAGCCAAGAGCACAGGGGTAGCAATCAGCCCCAGCATTTT
j_gene: TRBJ2-5; v_gene: TRBV5-1; d_gene: TRBD1; abundance: NA; CDR3aa: CASSLGGTGRQETQYF; CDR3nt: TGCGCCAGCAGCTTGGGAGGGACAGGGAGACAAGAGACCCAGTACTTC
j_gene: TRBJ2-7; v_gene: TRBV30; d_gene: NA; abundance: NA; CDR3aa: CAATGSSYEQYF; CDR3nt: TGTGCCGCCACAGGGTCCTCCTACGAGCAGTACTTC
j_gene: TRBJ2-1; v_gene: TRBV7-2; d_gene: TRBD2; abundance: NA; CDR3aa: CASSSPGTSEIHNEQFF; CDR3nt: TGTGCCAGCAGTTCCCCCGGGACTAGCGAAATCCACAATGAGCAGTTCTTC
j_gene: TRBJ2-7; v_gene: TRBV5-6; d_gene: NA; abundance: NA; CDR3aa: CASSFLTVHEQYF; CDR3nt: TGTGCCAGCAGCTTCCTGACTGTCCACGAGCAGTACTTC
j_gene: TRBJ2-1; v_gene: TRBV7-9; d_gene: NA; abundance: NA; CDR3aa: CASGGGEQFF; CDR3nt: TGTGCCAGCGGAGGGGGTGAGCAGTTCTTC
j_gene: TRBJ2-7; v_gene: TRBV5-4; d_gene: NA; abundance: NA; CDR3aa: CASSLERQSYEQYF; CDR3nt: TGTGCCAGCAGCTTGGAGAGGCAATCCTACGAGCAGTACTTC